This T cell receptor beta chain was sequenced during a study of post-analysis software for immune sequencing data. Looking at the study overall: Some patients lacked subtype; others had relapsing-remitting, secondary progressive or progressive-relapsing disease.

After removal of 8 bases from V and 3 bases from J, the junction contained 2 bases not matched to a gene. Germline V gene lookup returns CDR1 MGHDK and CDR2 SYGVNS. The CDR3 runs to 13 residues. This clonotype was detected a few times. Its antigen is unknown. Unique molecular identifiers had been added to the TCR beta cDNA libraries. One entry per CDR3 protein results from TCRdb running MiXCR on the PCR reads. The sample holds roughly 600,000 distinct CDR3 sequences, roughly 45% seen once. Study results and limitations: Patients had higher frequencies than controls of a few TRBV segments, including TRBV5-6, TRBV5-1 and TRBV20-1.

Sequenced input: blood. V usage is TRBV25-1 and J usage is TRBJ2-5; 11 positions match TRBD2. The TCR originated in a girl under 18 with multiple sclerosis. The CDR3 nucleotides read TGTGCCAGCGGGACTAGCGGAAAAGAGACCCAGTACTTC. This gives the protein CASGTSGKETQYF.